These T cell receptor beta chains were read from a single sample in a study of beta chain features in type 1 diabetes. Assay: immunoSEQ multiplex PCR; the TCRdb copy retains only in-frame clones and omits some. The profile shows roughly 500,000 clones, around 28% of them singletons. The sample was naive CD4+ T cells from blood. Every receptor here comes from a man aged 18-30 years in good health. The CDR3 runs from the conserved cysteine through the conserved F or W. The D gene is left open where the match is weak. A row's size may be missing; if present it is once, few, many or a size class.

d_gene	len	v_gene	abundance	j_gene	CDR3aa	CDR3nt
NA	14	TRBV7-8	few	TRBJ2-1	CASSLDRAYNEQFF	TGTGCCAGCAGCTTAGACCGCGCCTACAATGAGCAGTTCTTC
NA	13	TRBV7-2	few	TRBJ2-7	CASSFSLPREQYF	TGTGCCAGCAGTTTCAGTCTCCCTAGGGAGCAGTACTTC
NA	11	TRBV28	NA	TRBJ2-3	CASSSRRTQYF	TGTGCCAGCAGTTCTAGGCGTACGCAGTATTTT
TRBD1	15	TRBV6-6	NA	TRBJ2-3	CASSYPQGTTDTQYF	TGTGCCAGCAGTTATCCACAGGGGACGACAGATACGCAGTATTTT
TRBD2	16	TRBV4-3	NA	TRBJ2-7	CASSQAPGGGSYEQYF	TGCGCCAGCAGCCAAGCCCCGGGCGGGGGCTCCTACGAGCAGTACTTC
NA	13	TRBV7-3	NA	TRBJ2-1	CASSLNSYNEQFF	TGTGCCAGCAGCTTAAACTCGTACAATGAGCAGTTCTTC
NA	13	TRBV11-2	NA	TRBJ2-5	CASSHLPPGTQYF	TGTGCCAGCAGCCACTTACCGCCGGGGACCCAGTACTTC
NA	12	TRBV30	NA	TRBJ1-2	CAWGRTDYGYTF	TGTGCCTGGGGGCGGACGGACTATGGCTACACCTTC
NA	12	TRBV29-1	NA	TRBJ2-7	CSVGPSNYEQYF	TGCAGCGTTGGTCCCAGTAACTACGAGCAGTACTTC
NA	17	TRBV15	NA	TRBJ1-2	CATSRHTGTISLYGYTF	TGTGCCACCAGCAGACATACCGGGACAATAAGCCTCTATGGCTACACCTTC
NA	15	TRBV5-1	few	TRBJ2-1	CASSHESGNYNEQFF	TGCGCCAGCAGCCACGAGTCCGGAAACTACAATGAGCAGTTCTTC
TRBD1	16	TRBV2	NA	TRBJ1-5	CASSPTGGPRVQPQHF	TGTGCCAGCAGTCCGACAGGGGGCCCGAGGGTTCAGCCCCAGCATTTT
NA	14	TRBV7-2	NA	TRBJ2-7	CASSLVGGGHEQYF	TGTGCCAGCAGCTTAGTTGGAGGGGGACACGAGCAGTACTTC
NA	12	TRBV29-1	few	TRBJ2-3	CSVAGGEDTQYF	TGCAGCGTTGCGGGCGGAGAAGATACGCAGTATTTT
NA	11	TRBV29-1	NA	TRBJ2-7	CSVSGSDEQYF	TGCAGCGTTTCAGGGAGCGACGAGCAGTACTTC
NA	13	TRBV2	NA	TRBJ2-5	CASSEGAAGTQYF	TGTGCCAGCAGTGAGGGGGCGGCCGGGACCCAGTACTTC
TRBD2	15	TRBV29-1	few	TRBJ2-1	CSVRGTSGGYNEQFF	TGCAGCGTACGAGGGACTAGCGGAGGTTACAATGAGCAGTTCTTC
TRBD2	14	TRBV30	few	TRBJ2-7	CAWSVIAGGGEQYF	TGTGCCTGGAGTGTAATAGCGGGAGGGGGCGAGCAGTACTTC
TRBD1	14	TRBV25-1	few	TRBJ2-5	CASSEPGQQETQYF	TGTGCCAGCAGTGAACCGGGACAGCAAGAGACCCAGTACTTC
NA	14	TRBV7-9	few	TRBJ2-5	CASSLVPPTTTQYF	TGTGCCAGCAGCTTAGTCCCCCCCACCACGACCCAGTACTTC
TRBD1	15	TRBV11-1	once	TRBJ2-7	CASSYRTGVFYEQYF	TGTGCCAGCAGCTACCGGACAGGTGTTTTCTACGAGCAGTACTTC
TRBD2	14	TRBV6-5	few	TRBJ2-3	CASSSSGILDTQYF	TGTGCCAGCAGTTCTAGCGGGATCCTTGATACGCAGTATTTT
TRBD2	17	TRBV19	NA	TRBJ2-3	CASSPRNSGASTDTQYF	TGTGCCAGTAGCCCCCGGAACAGCGGGGCAAGCACAGATACGCAGTATTTT
NA	17	TRBV4-2	few	TRBJ1-1	CASSQDLNRAMNTEAFF	TGTGCCAGCAGCCAAGATCTGAACAGGGCTATGAACACTGAAGCTTTCTTT
NA	15	TRBV4-3	few	TRBJ2-7	CASSQDLARTYEQYF	TGCGCCAGCAGCCAAGATCTTGCCAGGACCTACGAGCAGTACTTC
TRBD2	16	TRBV29-1	few	TRBJ2-1	CSVIRTSGRRSDEQFF	TGCAGTGTCATCCGGACTAGCGGGAGACGTAGCGATGAGCAGTTCTTC
TRBD1	14	TRBV9	NA	TRBJ2-7	CASSVRDRGYEQYF	TGTGCCAGCAGCGTAAGGGACAGGGGCTACGAGCAGTACTTC
NA	15	TRBV6-1	few	TRBJ2-7	CASRETGLLSREQYF	TGTGCCAGCAGGGAAACCGGACTACTTAGTCGGGAGCAGTACTTC
NA	14	TRBV29-1	NA	TRBJ2-4	CSVEVRGAINIQYF	TGCAGCGTTGAAGTTAGGGGCGCGATAAACATTCAGTACTTC
NA	14	TRBV5-1	once	TRBJ2-3	CASTASADTDTQYF	TGCGCCAGCACAGCTAGCGCCGACACAGATACGCAGTATTTT